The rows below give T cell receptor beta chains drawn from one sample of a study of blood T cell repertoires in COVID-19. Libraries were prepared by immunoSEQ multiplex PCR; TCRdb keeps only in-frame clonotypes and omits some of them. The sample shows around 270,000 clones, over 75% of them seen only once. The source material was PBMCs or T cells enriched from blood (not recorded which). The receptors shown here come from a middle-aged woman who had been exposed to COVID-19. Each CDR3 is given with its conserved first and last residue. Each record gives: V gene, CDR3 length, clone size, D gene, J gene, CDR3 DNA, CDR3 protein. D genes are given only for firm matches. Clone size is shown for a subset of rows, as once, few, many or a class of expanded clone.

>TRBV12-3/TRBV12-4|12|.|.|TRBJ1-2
TGTGCCAGCAGTAGAGGTCTTTCTGGCTACACCTTC
CASSRGLSGYTF
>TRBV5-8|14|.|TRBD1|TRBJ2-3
TGTGCCGGCAGCCGGACAGGGAACACAGATACGCAGTATTTT
CAGSRTGNTDTQYF
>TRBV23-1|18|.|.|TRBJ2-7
TGCGCCAGCAGTCAATCGAACAATTCTGAGGGCGGAACCTACGAGCAGTACTTC
CASSQSNNSEGGTYEQYF
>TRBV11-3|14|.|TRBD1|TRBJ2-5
TGTGCCAGCAGCCAAAGGGGGCGCGTGGAGACCCAGTACTTC
CASSQRGRVETQYF
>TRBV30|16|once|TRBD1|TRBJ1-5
TGTGCCTGGAGGGGAGGACAGGACTATAGCAATCAGCCCCAGCATTTT
CAWRGGQDYSNQPQHF
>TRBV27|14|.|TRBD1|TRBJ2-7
TGTGCCAGCAGTTTACCGGACAGGCCGCACGAGCAGTACTTC
CASSLPDRPHEQYF
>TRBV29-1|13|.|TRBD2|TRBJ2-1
TGCAGCGTTGAGCCCAGCGGGGGTTATGAGCAGTTCTTC
CSVEPSGGYEQFF
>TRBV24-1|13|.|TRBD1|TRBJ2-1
TGTGCCACCAGGGACAGGGCGTACAATGAGCAGTTCTTC
CATRDRAYNEQFF
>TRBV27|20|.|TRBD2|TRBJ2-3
TGTGCCAGCAGTTTAGGGGTGTCTAGCGGGGGGGCTCGAATAGCAGATACGCAGTATTTT
CASSLGVSSGGARIADTQYF
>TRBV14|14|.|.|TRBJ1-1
TGTGCCAGCAGCCAAGAATGGGGGGACACTGAAGCTTTCTTT
CASSQEWGDTEAFF
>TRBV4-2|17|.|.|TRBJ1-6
TGTGCCAGCAGCCAAGCCCAACAGGGATTCTATAATTCACCCCTCCACTTT
CASSQAQQGFYNSPLHF
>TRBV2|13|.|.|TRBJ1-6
TGTGCCAGCACTGGGGGCGAGGATTCACCCCTCCACTTT
CASTGGEDSPLHF
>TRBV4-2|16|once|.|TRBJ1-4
TGTGCCAGCAGCCAAGGTCTGGGCAAATCTAATGAAAAACTGTTTTTT
CASSQGLGKSNEKLFF
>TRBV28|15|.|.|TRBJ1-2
TGTGCCAGCAGTGGCCACAGGGCGGGGGAGAATGGCTACACCTTC
CASSGHRAGENGYTF
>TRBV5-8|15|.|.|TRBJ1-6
TGTGCCAGCAGCCCTAGACCGATGCGAAATTCACCCCTCCACTTT
CASSPRPMRNSPLHF
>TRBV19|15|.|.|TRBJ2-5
TGTGCCAGTAGGCCCGGGCAGGGCCCCTTGAAGACCCAGTACTTC
CASRPGQGPLKTQYF
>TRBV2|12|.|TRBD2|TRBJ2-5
TGTGCCAGCAGCTTCGGGGGGGAGACCCAGTACTTC
CASSFGGETQYF
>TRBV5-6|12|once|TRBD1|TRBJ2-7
TGTGCCAGCAGTCAGACAGGGAGCGAGCAGTACTTC
CASSQTGSEQYF